This T cell receptor (beta chain) stems from a study of OX40 agonist ivuxolimab in advanced cancers. Background on the study: Patients receiving dose escalation had hepatocellular carcinoma, melanoma, renal cell or head and neck cancer. Partial response was recorded in three patients: one hepatocellular carcinoma and two cutaneous melanoma cases. Overall study findings and caveats: CD4+ T cells averaged fewer expanded clones than CD8+ T cells.

Libraries were prepared by immunoSEQ multiplex PCR; TCRdb keeps only in-frame clonotypes and omits some of them. The sample consists of almost 80,000 clones, roughly 80% of them appearing once. This clone was found once. Its antigen remains unidentified. The material sequenced was CD4+ or CD8+ T cells sorted from blood, taken in a trial of the OX40 agonist ivuxolimab. The receptor comes from an adult with an advanced solid tumor such as melanoma, head and neck, liver or kidney cancer.

CDR3 in DNA: TGTGCCAGCAGTTCAGGGGGGTATGAGCAGTTCTTC. Encoded protein: CASSSGGYEQFF. The chain links TRBV6-5 to TRBJ2-1, with a tentative D call TRBD1 (7 bases). The CDR3 covers 12 residues. Trimming stripped 4 bases from V and 8 bases from J, with 9 bases between. Germline loops: CDR1 MNHEY, CDR2 SVGAGI.